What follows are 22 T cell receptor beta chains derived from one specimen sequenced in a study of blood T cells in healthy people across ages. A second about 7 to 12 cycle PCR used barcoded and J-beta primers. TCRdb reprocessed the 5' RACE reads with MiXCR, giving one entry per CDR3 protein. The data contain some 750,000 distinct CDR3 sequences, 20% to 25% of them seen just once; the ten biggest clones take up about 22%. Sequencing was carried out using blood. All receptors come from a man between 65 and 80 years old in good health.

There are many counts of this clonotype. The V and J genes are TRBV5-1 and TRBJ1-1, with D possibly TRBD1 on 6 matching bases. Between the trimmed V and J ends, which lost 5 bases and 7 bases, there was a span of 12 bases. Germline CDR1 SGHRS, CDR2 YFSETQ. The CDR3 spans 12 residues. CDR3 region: CASSRTANEAFF. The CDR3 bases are TGCGCCAGCAGTAGGACAGCAAATGAAGCTTTCTTT.

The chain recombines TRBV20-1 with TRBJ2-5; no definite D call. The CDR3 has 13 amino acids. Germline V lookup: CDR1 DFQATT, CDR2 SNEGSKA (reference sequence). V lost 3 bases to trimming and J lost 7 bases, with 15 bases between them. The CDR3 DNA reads TGCAGTGCTAGTGGTGCCCAGCTGGGGACCCAGTACTTC. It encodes CSASGAQLGTQYF.

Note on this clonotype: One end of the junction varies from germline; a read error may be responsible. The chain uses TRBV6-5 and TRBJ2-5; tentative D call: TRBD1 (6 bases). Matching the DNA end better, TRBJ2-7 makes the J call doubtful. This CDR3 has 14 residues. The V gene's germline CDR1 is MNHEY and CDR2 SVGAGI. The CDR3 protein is CASSYARQDYEQYF. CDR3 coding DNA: TGTGCCAGTAGTTACGCGCGACAGGACTACGAGCAGTACTTC.

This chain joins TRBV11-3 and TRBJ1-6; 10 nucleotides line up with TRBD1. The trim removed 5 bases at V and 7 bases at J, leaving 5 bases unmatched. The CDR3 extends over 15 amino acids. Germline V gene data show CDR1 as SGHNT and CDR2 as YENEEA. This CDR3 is CASSILGQGNSPLHF. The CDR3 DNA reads TGTGCCAGCAGCATACTGGGACAGGGGAATTCACCCCTCCACTTT.

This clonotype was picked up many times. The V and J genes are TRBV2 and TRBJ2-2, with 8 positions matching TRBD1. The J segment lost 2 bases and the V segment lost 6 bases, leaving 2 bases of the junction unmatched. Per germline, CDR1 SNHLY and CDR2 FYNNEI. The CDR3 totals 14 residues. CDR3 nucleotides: TGTGCCAGCAGGGGACAGGTTAACACCGGGGAGCTGTTTTTT. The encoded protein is CASRGQVNTGELFF.

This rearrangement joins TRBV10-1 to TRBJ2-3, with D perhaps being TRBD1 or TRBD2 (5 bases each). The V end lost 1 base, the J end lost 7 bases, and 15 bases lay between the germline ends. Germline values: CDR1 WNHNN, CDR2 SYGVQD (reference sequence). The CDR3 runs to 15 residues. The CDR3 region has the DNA TGCGCCAGCAGTGAGTTATCCGTCCGGGGCAATACGCAGTATTTT. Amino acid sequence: CASSELSVRGNTQYF.

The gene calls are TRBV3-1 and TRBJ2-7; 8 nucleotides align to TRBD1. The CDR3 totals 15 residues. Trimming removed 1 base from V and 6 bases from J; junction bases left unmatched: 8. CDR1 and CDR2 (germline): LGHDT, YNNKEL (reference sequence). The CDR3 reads CASSQGGFTGGEQYF. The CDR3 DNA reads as TGTGCCAGCAGCCAAGGGGGATTCACAGGGGGCGAGCAGTACTTC.

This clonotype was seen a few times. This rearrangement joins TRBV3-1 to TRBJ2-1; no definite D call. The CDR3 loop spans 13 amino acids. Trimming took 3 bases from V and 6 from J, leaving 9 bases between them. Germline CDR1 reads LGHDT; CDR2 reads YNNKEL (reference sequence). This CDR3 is CASSHNGLNEQFF. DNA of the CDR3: TGTGCCAGCAGCCATAATGGCCTCAATGAGCAGTTCTTC.

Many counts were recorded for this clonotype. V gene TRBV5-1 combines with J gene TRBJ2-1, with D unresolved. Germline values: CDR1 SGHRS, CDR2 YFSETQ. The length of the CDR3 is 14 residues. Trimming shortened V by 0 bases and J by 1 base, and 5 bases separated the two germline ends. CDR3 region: CASSLEQSYNEQFF. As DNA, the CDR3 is TGCGCCAGCAGCTTGGAACAGTCCTACAATGAGCAGTTCTTC. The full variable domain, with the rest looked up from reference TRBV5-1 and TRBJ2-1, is KAGVTQTPRYLIKTRGQQVTLSCSPISGHRSVSWYQQTPGQGLQFLFEYFSETQRNKGNFPGRFSGRQFSNSRSEMNVSTLELGDSALYLCASSLEQSYNEQFFGPGTRLTVL.

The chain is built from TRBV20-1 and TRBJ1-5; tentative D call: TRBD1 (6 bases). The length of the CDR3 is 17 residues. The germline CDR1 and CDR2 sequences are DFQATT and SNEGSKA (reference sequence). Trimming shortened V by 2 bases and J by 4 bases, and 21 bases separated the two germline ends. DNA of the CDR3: TGCAGTGCTAGAAAAGGGAGTTCGGGGGGCGCGAATCAGCCCCAGCATTTT. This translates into CSARKGSSGGANQPQHF.

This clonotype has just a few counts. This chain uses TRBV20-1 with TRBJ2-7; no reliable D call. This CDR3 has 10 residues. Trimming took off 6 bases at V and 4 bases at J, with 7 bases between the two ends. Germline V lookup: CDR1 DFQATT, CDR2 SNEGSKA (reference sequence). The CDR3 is CSAQHYEQYF. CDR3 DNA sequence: TGCAGTGCCCAACATTACGAGCAGTACTTC.

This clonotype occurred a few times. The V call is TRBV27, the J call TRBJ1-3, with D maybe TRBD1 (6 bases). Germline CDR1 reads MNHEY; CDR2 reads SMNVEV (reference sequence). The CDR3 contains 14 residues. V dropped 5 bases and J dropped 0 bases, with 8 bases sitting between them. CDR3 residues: CASSIRGSGNTIYF. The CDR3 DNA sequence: TGTGCCAGCAGTATCAGGGGCTCTGGAAACACCATATATTTT.

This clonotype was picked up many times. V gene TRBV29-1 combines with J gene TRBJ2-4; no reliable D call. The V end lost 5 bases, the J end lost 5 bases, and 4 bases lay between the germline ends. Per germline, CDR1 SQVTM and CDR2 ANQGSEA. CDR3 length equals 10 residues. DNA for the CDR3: TGCAGCGTTAGGGAAAACATTCAGTACTTC. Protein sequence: CSVRENIQYF.

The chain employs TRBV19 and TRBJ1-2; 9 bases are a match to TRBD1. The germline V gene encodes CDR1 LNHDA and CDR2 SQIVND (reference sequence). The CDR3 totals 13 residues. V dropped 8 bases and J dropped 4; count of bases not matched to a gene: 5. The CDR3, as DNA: TGTGCCAGTCTCCGGGGACAGGGCTATGGCTACACCTTC. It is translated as CASLRGQGYGYTF.

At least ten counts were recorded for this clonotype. The chain's CDR3 is CASSRRETKTQYF. The CDR3 DNA reads TGTGCCAGCAGCCGTCGGGAGACCAAGACCCAGTACTTC. The chain uses TRBV13 and TRBJ2-5, with D maybe TRBD2 (6 bases). Trimming stripped 5 bases from V and 6 bases from J, with 13 bases between. CDR3 length: 13 residues. Germline V gene sequence: CDR1 PRHDT, CDR2 FYEKMQ (reference sequence).

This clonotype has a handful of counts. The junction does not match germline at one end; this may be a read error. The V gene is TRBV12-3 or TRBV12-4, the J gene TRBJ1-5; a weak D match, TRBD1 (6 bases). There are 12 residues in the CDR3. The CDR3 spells CASSLQGGDSYF. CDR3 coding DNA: TGTGCCAGCAGTTTACAAGGGGGTGATTCGTATTTT.

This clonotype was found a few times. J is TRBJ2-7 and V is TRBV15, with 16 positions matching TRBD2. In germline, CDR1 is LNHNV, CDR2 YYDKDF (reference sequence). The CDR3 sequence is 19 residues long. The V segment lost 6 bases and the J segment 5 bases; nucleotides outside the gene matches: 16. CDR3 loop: CATRRGLAGGPVKYDEQYV. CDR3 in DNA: TGTGCCACCAGAAGGGGACTAGCGGGAGGGCCGGTTAAATACGACGAGCAGTACGTC.

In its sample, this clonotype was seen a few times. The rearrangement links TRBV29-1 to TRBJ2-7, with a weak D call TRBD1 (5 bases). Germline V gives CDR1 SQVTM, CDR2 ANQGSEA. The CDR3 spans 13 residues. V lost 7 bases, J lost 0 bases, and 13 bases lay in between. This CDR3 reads CSARQTYSYEQYF. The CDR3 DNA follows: TGCAGCGCCCGACAGACCTACTCCTACGAGCAGTACTTC.

CDR3 in DNA: TGTGCCAGCAGCCCCATAATGGGGGAAGCTTTCTTT. It specifies CASSPIMGEAFF. This rearrangement joins TRBV7-6 to TRBJ1-1, with D uncertain. The CDR3 loop spans 12 amino acids. The germline V gene encodes CDR1 SGHVS and CDR2 FNYEAQ. Deletions cut 5 bases from V and 8 bases from J, with 12 bases between.

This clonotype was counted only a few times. DNA of the CDR3: TGCAGCGCCGACGGGCCCCGGACCCAGTACTTC. It specifies CSADGPRTQYF. This sequence joins TRBV29-1 and TRBJ2-5, with D uncertain. The germline V and J ends were trimmed by 7 bases and 7 bases, with 13 bases remaining between them. The CDR3 runs 11 residues. Per the germline V gene, CDR1 is SQVTM and CDR2 is ANQGSEA.

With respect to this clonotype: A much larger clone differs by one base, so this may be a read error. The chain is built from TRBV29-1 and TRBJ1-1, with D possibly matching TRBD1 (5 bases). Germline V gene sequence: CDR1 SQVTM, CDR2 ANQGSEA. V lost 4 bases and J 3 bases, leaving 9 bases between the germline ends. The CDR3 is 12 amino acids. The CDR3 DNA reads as TGCAGCGTTGGCAGGGTGGACACTGAAGCTTTCTTT. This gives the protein CSVGRVDTEAFF.

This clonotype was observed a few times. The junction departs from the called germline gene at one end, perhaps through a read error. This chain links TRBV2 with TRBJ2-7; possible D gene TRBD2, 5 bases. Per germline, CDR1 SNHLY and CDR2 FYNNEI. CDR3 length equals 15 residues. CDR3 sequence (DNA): TGTGCCAGCAGTGAATCTCGGGGTCCCTCCTACGAGCAGTGCTTC. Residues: CASSESRGPSYEQCF.